These 15 T cell receptor beta chains came from one sample sequenced in a study of T cells in women clearing cervical HPV infection. Only in-frame clones appear in the TCRdb table, and some are missing; sequencing was by immunoSEQ multiplex PCR. The sample has about 23,000 clones. The material sequenced was blood buffy coat. These TCRs come from a woman aged 18-69 years with a cervical HPV16 infection that either progressed to CIN3+ or cleared (not recorded which).

Details on this clone: From the germline J gene comes the end of the CDR3, since the read stops 3 residues before it. V is TRBV20-1 and J is TRBJ2-1; D unresolved. The CDR3 extends over 15 amino acids. CDR1 is DFQATT and CDR2 is SNEGSKA in the germline V gene (reference sequence). V shed 1 base and J shed 4 bases, with 14 bases lying between them. CDR3 DNA, as far as it was read: TGCAGTGCTAGAGGGCACAAAGGTCCTTACAATGAG. It translates to CSARGHKGPYNE. The CDR3 in its entirety is CSARGHKGPYNEQFF.

About this clone itself: The CDR3 end falls 3 residues outside the read, so it is completed with the germline J gene. The chain has TRBV19 and TRBJ1-5; 9 nucleotides agree with TRBD1. Trimming at V came to 8 bases and at J to 6 bases, leaving 5 bases not matched to a gene. The V gene's germline CDR1 is LNHDA and CDR2 SQIVND (reference sequence). The length of the CDR3 is 13 residues. CDR3 in amino acids: CASQPGQGQPQHF. The DNA read from the CDR3 is TGTGCCAGTCAACCGGGACAGGGTCAGCCC.

As concerns this clone: The sequenced fragment ends 3 residues before the CDR3 boundary, so the rest is inferred from the germline J gene. The rearrangement links TRBV7-6 to TRBJ2-3; a possible D gene is TRBD1 (6 bases). Per germline, CDR1 SGHVS and CDR2 FNYEAQ. The CDR3 has 15 residues. CDR3 protein: CASSLLGHGQETQYF. The CDR3 DNA, read in part, is TGTGCCAGCAGCCTACTGGGACATGGACAAGAGACG.

About this clone itself: The CDR3 end falls 3 residues outside the read, so it is completed with the germline J gene. Within the sample, other DNA sequences also encode this same CDR3. V is TRBV20-1 and J is TRBJ1-3, with 9 bases lining up with TRBD1. Germline V gene sequence: CDR1 DFQATT, CDR2 SNEGSKA (reference sequence). V lost 1 base to trimming and J lost 2 bases; unmatched junction nucleotides: 0. The CDR3 sequence is 14 residues long. The chain's CDR3 is CSARGTGAGNTIYF. The CDR3 bases that were read are TGCAGTGCTAGAGGGACAGGGGCTGGAAACACC.

A note on this clone: The read ends 3 residues shy of where the CDR3 ends; the end is completed using the germline J gene. J is TRBJ2-3 and V is TRBV7-3, with 7 bases aligning to TRBD1. The CDR3 runs to 16 residues. Germline V CDR1 and CDR2: SGHTA, FQGTGA. V was pared by 5 bases and J by 2 bases, with 10 bases of the junction left unmatched. The covered CDR3 bases are TGTGCCAGCAGCCCGGTGGGACAGACCAACACAGATACG. It codes for CASSPVGQTNTDT. The entire CDR3 is CASSPVGQTNTDTQYF.

Concerning this clone: The CDR3 goes on 3 residues after the read ends, and that part is filled in from the germline J gene. This chain links TRBV18 with TRBJ1-5, with 7 bases aligning to TRBD1. With 3 bases clipped from V and 5 bases from J, the junction kept 7 bases outside the gene matches. The CDR3 contains 15 residues. The germline V gene has CDR1 KGHSH and CDR2 LQKENI. The part of the CDR3 DNA that was read is TGTGCCAGCTCACCTGGACAGGAGAGATATCAGCCC. Its protein is CASSPGQERYQP. The full CDR3 protein is CASSPGQERYQPQHF.

To note about this clone: The CDR3 goes on 3 residues after the read ends, and that part is filled in from the germline J gene. The chain employs TRBV2 and TRBJ2-3, with a possible D match to TRBD2 (6 bases). Germline CDR1 reads SNHLY; CDR2 reads FYNNEI. V lost 1 base, J lost 5 bases, and 7 bases lay in between. This CDR3 is built from 13 residues. CDR3 protein: CASSEGRVDTQYF. CDR3 DNA (partial): TGTGCCAGCAGTGAAGGGAGGGTAGATACG.

In the case of this clone: The CDR3 is cut off 3 residues early in the read; its end comes from the germline J gene. The chain combines TRBV20-1 with TRBJ2-7; perhaps TRBD2 as D (5 bases). CDR1 is DFQATT, CDR2 SNEGSKA, per germline (reference sequence). The CDR3 spans 12 residues. The V end was cut by 3 bases, the J end by 5 bases, with 11 bases between. This CDR3 reads CSASLGLDEQYF. Incomplete CDR3 DNA: TGCAGTGCTAGCCTCGGACTGGACGAG.

Details on this clone: The read halts 3 residues ahead of the CDR3 end, with the missing end drawn from the germline J gene. The sample holds other DNA sequences that translate to the same CDR3. The J gene is TRBJ1-2, the V gene TRBV30; D is uncertain. The CDR3 consists of 13 residues. Germline CDR1 and CDR2: GTSNPN and SVGIG (reference sequence). The sequenced part of the CDR3 DNA is TGTGCCTGGAGTAGCGGCGGCAAAACGGGC. Its protein product is CAWSSGGKTG. Given in full, the CDR3 is CAWSSGGKTGYTF. Looking up the rest from reference TRBV30 and TRBJ1-2 gives the full variable domain: SQTIHQWPATLVQPVGSPLSLECTVEGTSNPNLYWYRQAAGRGLQLLFYSVGIGQISSEVPQNLSASRPQDRQFILSSKKLLLSDSGFYLCAWSSGGKTGYTFGSGTRLTVV.

To note about this clone: Read coverage stops 3 residues before the CDR3 terminus; the germline J gene supplies the remainder. The chain uses TRBV6-2 or TRBV6-3 and TRBJ2-1, with 12 bases that match TRBD2. Germline lookup yields CDR1 MNHEY and CDR2 SVGEGT. V was clipped by 4 bases and J by 4 bases; unmatched bases: 5. The CDR3 is 16 amino acids. The CDR3 bases that were read are TGTGCCAGCAGTTTTCGGCTAGCGGGAGGGTACAATGAG. Amino acids: CASSFRLAGGYNE. The CDR3 as a whole reads CASSFRLAGGYNEQFF.

Notes on this clone: The read terminates 3 residues before the CDR3 end, so the remaining end is supplied by the germline J gene. The V call is TRBV19, the J call TRBJ1-2, with 7 bases aligning to TRBD1. Germline V lookup: CDR1 LNHDA, CDR2 SQIVND (reference sequence). This CDR3 comprises 13 residues. The sequenced CDR3 bases are TGTGCCAGTAACAACAGGGGCTGGGATACC. It encodes CASNNRGWDT. The CDR3 reads in full as CASNNRGWDTYTF.

This clone is labeled medium-sized (0.01 to 0.1%) based on frequency. The CDR3 is cut off 3 residues early in the read; its end comes from the germline J gene. Other DNA sequences in the same sample also yield this CDR3. V usage is TRBV19 and J usage is TRBJ1-2, with 9 bases that match TRBD1. The germline V gene encodes CDR1 LNHDA and CDR2 SQIVND (reference sequence). V shed 0 bases, J shed 6 bases, and the junction held 5 bases outside the gene matches. The CDR3 length is 15 residues. This CDR3 reads CASSIDYRDRDGYTF. Incomplete CDR3 DNA: TGTGCCAGTAGTATAGATTACCGGGACAGGGATGGC.

About this clone itself: Read sequence stops 3 residues before the CDR3 end, and the germline J gene provides the missing end. V and J are TRBV5-4 and TRBJ2-5; either TRBD1 or TRBD2 may supply D (6 bases each). The CDR3 loop spans 16 amino acids. Looked up from germline, CDR1 is SGHNT and CDR2 is YYREEE (reference sequence). V gave up 3 bases and J gave up 2 bases, with 17 bases separating them. CDR3 bases read: TGTGCCAGCAGCTCCCACGCCCGGAGGGGGCAAGAGACC. Its protein is CASSSHARRGQET. The complete CDR3 protein is CASSSHARRGQETQYF.

As regards this clone: The read halts 3 residues ahead of the CDR3 end, with the missing end drawn from the germline J gene. This rearrangement joins TRBV20-1 to TRBJ2-5; 7 bases map to TRBD2. The length of the CDR3 is 13 residues. Losses at the gene ends were 3 bases for V and 5 bases for J; bases not matched to a gene: 6. Germline V gene sequence: CDR1 DFQATT, CDR2 SNEGSKA (reference sequence). CDR3 sequence: CSASYQGGETQYF. CDR3 DNA (partial): TGCAGTGCTAGCTATCAGGGAGGGGAGACC.

Points on this clone: The read gets to within 3 residues of the CDR3 end, and the germline J gene fills in the rest. The chain combines TRBV2 with TRBJ2-2, with a weak D call TRBD2 (6 bases). Germline V gives CDR1 SNHLY, CDR2 FYNNEI. V was clipped by 3 bases and J by 5 bases, with 13 bases between them. The CDR3 is 15 residues long. The CDR3 DNA, read in part, is TGTGCCAGCAGTGAGCCCGGGGGTCGGACCGGGGAG. Its translation: CASSEPGGRTGE. The CDR3 as a whole reads CASSEPGGRTGELFF.